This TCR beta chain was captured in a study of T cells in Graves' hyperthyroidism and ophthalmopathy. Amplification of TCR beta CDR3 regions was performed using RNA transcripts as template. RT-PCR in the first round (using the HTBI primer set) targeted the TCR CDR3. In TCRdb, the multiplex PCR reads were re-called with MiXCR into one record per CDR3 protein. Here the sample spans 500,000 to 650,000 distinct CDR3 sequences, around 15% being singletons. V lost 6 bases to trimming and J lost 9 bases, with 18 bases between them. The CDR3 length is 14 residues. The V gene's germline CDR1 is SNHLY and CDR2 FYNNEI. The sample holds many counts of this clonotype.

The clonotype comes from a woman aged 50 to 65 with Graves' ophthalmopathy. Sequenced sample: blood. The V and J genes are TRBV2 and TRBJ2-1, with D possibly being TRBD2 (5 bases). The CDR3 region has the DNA TGTGCCAGCAGGCCGGGCCAAGCTCGGGGTGAGCAGTTCTTC. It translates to CASRPGQARGEQFF.